The 7 T cell receptor beta chains below were found in one sample sequenced in a study of CD8 T cells in Susac syndrome. Random hexamers were used to reverse transcribe an amount of roughly 0.5 to 1 ug RNA. TCRdb recomputed calls from the immunoSEQ multiplex PCR reads with MiXCR, one row per CDR3 protein. The sample has hundreds of thousands of distinct CDR3 sequences, 85% to 95% seen once; the top ten hold 0.15% to 0.2%. Sample: CD4+ T cells from PBMCs. All receptors derive from a human donor with Susac syndrome.

This sequence joins TRBV20-1 and TRBJ2-5; no clear D. Trimming left V 3 bases short and J 2 bases short, with 10 bases between. The CDR3 has 13 residues. Germline assignment: CDR1 DFQATT and CDR2 SNEGSKA (reference sequence). The CDR3, as DNA: TGCAGTGCTAGGCGGCCGGAGCAAGAGACCCAGTACTTC. Amino acids: CSARRPEQETQYF.

This rearrangement joins TRBV9 to TRBJ2-7; D possibly corresponds to TRBD2 (6 bases). This CDR3 has 14 amino acids. V was pared by 0 bases and J by 2 bases, with 9 bases between. In germline, CDR1 is SGDLS, CDR2 YYNGEE. CDR3 nucleotides: TGTGCCAGCAGCGTAGGAGGAGGGACCTACGAGCAGTACTTC. Translating gives CASSVGGGTYEQYF.

This clonotype was observed once. The chain is built from TRBV20-1 and TRBJ2-5, with 10 bases matching TRBD2. From germline, CDR1 is DFQATT and CDR2 SNEGSKA (reference sequence). The CDR3 sequence is 16 residues long. Losses at the gene ends were 5 bases for V and 4 bases for J; bases not matched to a gene: 13. The CDR3 DNA sequence: TGCAGTGCTGATTTCCTAGCGGGGGAGGAGGGAGAGACCCAGTACTTC. Its protein product is CSADFLAGEEGETQYF.

The chain uses TRBV4-3 and TRBJ2-2; D not resolved. The CDR3 sequence is 14 residues long. Between the trimmed V and J ends, which lost 1 base and 0 bases, there was a span of 3 bases. Germline V lookup: CDR1 LGHNA, CDR2 YSLEER. The chain's CDR3 is CASSQVPNTGELFF. CDR3 bases: TGCGCCAGCAGCCAAGTGCCGAACACCGGGGAGCTGTTTTTT.

This clonotype was seen a single time. The chain is built from TRBV6-5 and TRBJ2-1; D may match TRBD1 or TRBD2 (5 bases each). The CDR3 is 13 amino acids. V was cut by 5 bases and J by 8 bases, with 13 bases left in between. Germline values: CDR1 MNHEY, CDR2 SVGAGI. CDR3 amino acids: CASSRGSTDEQFF. The CDR3 DNA sequence: TGTGCCAGCAGTCGGGGCTCTACGGATGAGCAGTTCTTC.

This sequence joins TRBV6-2 or TRBV6-3 and TRBJ1-6; perhaps TRBD1 as D (6 bases). V lost 2 bases and J lost 12, with 14 bases in between. The CDR3 runs to 14 residues. CDR1 and CDR2 (germline): MNHEY, SVGEGT. The CDR3 reads CASSYPGQYRPLHF. The CDR3, as DNA: TGTGCCAGCAGTTACCCCGGACAGTACCGACCCCTCCACTTT.

The gene calls are TRBV4-3 and TRBJ2-2; D not resolved. Germline-derived CDR1 and CDR2 are LGHNA and YSLEER. V was trimmed by 0 bases and J by 4 bases, leaving 12 bases between them. This CDR3 comprises 16 residues. CDR3 sequence: CASSQEATFGTGELFF. The DNA for the CDR3 is TGCGCCAGCAGCCAAGAGGCAACATTCGGCACCGGGGAGCTGTTTTTT.